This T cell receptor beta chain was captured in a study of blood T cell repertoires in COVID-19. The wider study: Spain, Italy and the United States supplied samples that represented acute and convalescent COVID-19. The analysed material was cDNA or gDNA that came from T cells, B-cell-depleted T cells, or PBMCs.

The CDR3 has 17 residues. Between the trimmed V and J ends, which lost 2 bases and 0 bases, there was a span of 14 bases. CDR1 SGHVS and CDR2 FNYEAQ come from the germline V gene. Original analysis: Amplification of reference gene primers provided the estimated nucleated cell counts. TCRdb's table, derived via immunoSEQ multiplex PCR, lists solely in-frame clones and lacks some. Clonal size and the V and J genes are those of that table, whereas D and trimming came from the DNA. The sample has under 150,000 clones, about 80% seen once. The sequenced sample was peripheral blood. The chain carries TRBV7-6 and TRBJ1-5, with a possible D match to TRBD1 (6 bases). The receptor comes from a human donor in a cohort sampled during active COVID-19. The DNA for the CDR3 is TGTGCCAGCAGCTTACCCCGACAGGCCGTTAGCAATCAGCCCCAGCATTTT. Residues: CASSLPRQAVSNQPQHF.